One and the same sample provided the 26 T cell receptor beta chains below, sequenced in a study of T cells in tumors after PD-1 blockade. Clones were read by immunoSEQ multiplex PCR, and TCRdb kept only the in-frame ones, dropping some. The top ten clones hold around 8.7% of a sample with 45,000 to 60,000 clones, 65% to 85% of them seen once. The sequencing here drew on PBMCs, taken before anti-PD-1 therapy. The receptors derive from a human donor with advanced basal cell or squamous cell carcinoma (not recorded which).

The chain recombines TRBV18 with TRBJ1-1, with 7 bases identical to TRBD1. Germline V gene lookup returns CDR1 KGHSH and CDR2 LQKENI. The CDR3 loop spans 15 amino acids. V trimming: 3 bases; J trimming: 4 bases; junction bases outside the gene matches: 8. The CDR3 protein is CASSPRGWGATEAFF. The CDR3 nucleotides read TGTGCCAGCTCACCCAGGGGGTGGGGGGCCACTGAAGCTTTCTTT.

This sequence joins TRBV7-2 and TRBJ1-3; TRBD1 might be the D (5 bases). The CDR3 contains 14 residues. Trimming took 2 bases from V and 1 from J, leaving 6 bases between them. Per the germline V gene, CDR1 is SGHTA and CDR2 is FQGNSA. For the CDR3, the DNA is TGTGCCAGCAGCTTATCAGGGTCTGGAAACACCATATATTTT. The encoded protein is CASSLSGSGNTIYF.

The chain recombines TRBV6-5 with TRBJ2-5, with D perhaps TRBD2 (6 bases). CDR3 length: 13 amino acids. Germline V gene lookup returns CDR1 MNHEY and CDR2 SVGAGI. Trimming cost V 6 bases and J 0 bases, with 8 bases left between them. The CDR3 sequence: CASREGNQETQYF. DNA of the CDR3: TGTGCCAGCAGGGAGGGAAACCAAGAGACCCAGTACTTC.

J is TRBJ1-2 and V is TRBV5-5; no clear D gene. Per germline, CDR1 SGHKS and CDR2 YYEKEE (reference sequence). The CDR3 has 15 amino acids. The germline V and J ends were trimmed by 1 base and 6 bases, with 16 bases remaining between them. The CDR3 region has the DNA TGTGCCAGCAGCTTGACCGGTTCGGCGGAAAATGGCTACACCTTC. Amino acids: CASSLTGSAENGYTF.

The table lists this clone with a few counts. The DNA for the CDR3 is TGTGCCAGCTCATCGAAGACAGGGGGTAGGCAGCCCCAGCATTTT. It codes for CASSSKTGGRQPQHF. The V and J genes are TRBV18 and TRBJ1-5; 9 nucleotides agree with TRBD1. J lost 7 bases, V lost 5 bases, and 9 bases had no gene match. CDR1 and CDR2 (germline): KGHSH, LQKENI. This CDR3 is built from 15 residues.

The J gene is TRBJ2-7, the V gene TRBV27; 10 nucleotides match TRBD1. The germline CDR1 and CDR2 sequences are MNHEY and SMNVEV (reference sequence). The V gene end was trimmed by 4 bases and the J gene end by 7 bases; junction bases not matched to a gene: 13. The CDR3 contains 16 residues. This CDR3 is CASSSGTGAFAGEQYF. The CDR3 DNA is TGTGCCAGCAGTTCGGGGACAGGGGCTTTCGCGGGGGAGCAGTACTTC.

The chain is built from TRBV7-3 and TRBJ1-1, with D hard to call. V lost 5 bases and J lost 4, with 11 bases in between. CDR3 length: 13 amino acids. From germline, CDR1 is SGHTA and CDR2 FQGTGA. The CDR3 bases are TGTGCCAGCAGCCCCGGTCGGTCCACTGAAGCTTTCTTT. Protein product: CASSPGRSTEAFF.

This chain connects TRBV12-3 or TRBV12-4 to TRBJ2-3, with D possibly called TRBD1 or TRBD2 (6 bases each). The CDR3 totals 13 residues. V was shortened by 8 bases and J by 4 bases, with 13 bases between the two germline ends. CDR3 coding DNA: TGTGCCAGCCGTTGGGGGGCTGCAGATACGCAGTATTTT. It is translated as CASRWGAADTQYF.

This clone was seen once. An end of the junction differs from the germline gene, which may be a read error. The V gene is TRBV2, the J gene TRBJ1-4; D is undetermined. Germline V gene sequence: CDR1 SNHLY, CDR2 FYNNEI. This CDR3 region has 12 residues. The CDR3 is CASLKPNEKLFF. CDR3 nucleotide sequence: TGTGCCAGCCTAAAGCCTAATGAAAAGCTGTTTTTT.

V and J are TRBV7-9 and TRBJ2-5; D unclear. Trimming took 5 bases from V and 2 from J, leaving 6 bases between them. The germline V gene has CDR1 SEHNR and CDR2 FQNEAQ (reference sequence). CDR3 length: 12 amino acids. This CDR3 is CASSLGQETQYF. The CDR3, as DNA: TGTGCCAGCAGCCTCGGACAAGAGACCCAGTACTTC.

The chain is built from TRBV10-3 and TRBJ2-1; TRBD1 matches 8 bases. Germline-derived CDR1 and CDR2 are ENHRY and SYGVKD. V lost 2 bases and J lost 8; bases outside the gene matches: 17. The CDR3 extends over 18 amino acids. CDR3 loop: CAISEEGTGFRAEDEQFF. The CDR3 DNA reads as TGTGCCATCAGTGAGGAGGGGACAGGATTTAGAGCTGAAGATGAGCAGTTCTTC.

The chain recombines TRBV6-4 with TRBJ2-1, with TRBD2 matching 7 bases. Germline V gives CDR1 MRHNA, CDR2 SNTAGT. J was trimmed by 2 bases and V by 0 bases; bases with no gene match: 1. This CDR3 has 15 amino acids. Here the CDR3 reads CASSDSSGAYNEQFF. Written as DNA, the CDR3 is TGTGCCAGCAGTGACTCCAGCGGGGCCTACAATGAGCAGTTCTTC.

The rearrangement links TRBV20-1 to TRBJ2-7, with 8 bases fitting TRBD1. Germline V gene data show CDR1 as DFQATT and CDR2 as SNEGSKA (reference sequence). The CDR3 consists of 13 residues. The J segment lost 4 bases and the V segment lost 3 bases, leaving 5 bases of the junction unmatched. As DNA, the CDR3 is TGCAGTGCTAGTCGGACAGGGAGTTACGAGCAGTACTTC. As protein: CSASRTGSYEQYF.

About this clone: The sample carries other DNA sequences with the same CDR3. J is TRBJ1-2 and V is TRBV5-1; TRBD1 aligns across 8 bases. V lost 5 bases, J lost 4 bases, and 7 bases stayed unmatched. This CDR3 contains 14 residues. The V gene's germline CDR1 is SGHRS and CDR2 YFSETQ. In nucleotides, the CDR3 is TGCGCCAGCAGTTTCGACAGGGGAAGCTATGGCTACACCTTC. It codes for CASSFDRGSYGYTF.

This sequence joins TRBV10-2 and TRBJ1-4; D is uncertain. Germline lookup yields CDR1 WSHSY and CDR2 SAAADI. Trimming shortened V by 3 bases and J by 8 bases, and 16 bases separated the two germline ends. This CDR3 region has 15 residues. The CDR3 DNA reads as TGCGCCAGCAGTGACTGGGCAGCGATGGGCGAAAAACTGTTTTTT. Residues: CASSDWAAMGEKLFF.

This chain joins TRBV12-3 or TRBV12-4 and TRBJ2-7, with TRBD2 as a possible D gene (6 bases). The V gene lost 5 bases and the J gene lost 6 bases, with 11 bases spanning the gap. The CDR3 extends over 12 amino acids. CDR3 coding DNA: TGTGCCAGCAGTGAGGGACTGGGCGAGCAGTACTTC. Protein product: CASSEGLGEQYF.

The gene calls are TRBV19 and TRBJ2-7; D may be TRBD1 (6 bases). Germline lookup yields CDR1 LNHDA and CDR2 SQIVND (reference sequence). There are 13 residues in the CDR3. With 5 bases removed from V and 2 bases from J, the gap between germline ends came to 10 bases. The CDR3 sequence: CASSYGQPYEQYF. The CDR3 coding sequence is TGTGCCAGTAGTTATGGACAGCCCTACGAGCAGTACTTC.

The V and J genes are TRBV2 and TRBJ2-3, with 7 bases identical to TRBD2. The ends lost 5 bases at V and 1 base at J; junction bases unmatched: 12. Looked up from germline, CDR1 is SNHLY and CDR2 is FYNNEI. The CDR3 runs 17 residues. DNA for the CDR3: TGTGCCAGCAGTACTCCGGGAAGCGGGGCCCGCACAGATACGCAGTATTTT. This gives the protein CASSTPGSGARTDTQYF.

The chain employs TRBV7-2 and TRBJ1-2; D perhaps matches TRBD1 (6 bases). The CDR3 loop spans 13 amino acids. Germline lookup yields CDR1 SGHTA and CDR2 FQGNSA. Trimming pared 1 base from V and 8 bases from J, leaving 11 bases between. The DNA for the CDR3 is TGTGCCAGCAGCTTAGACAGGGTAATAGGCTACACCTTC. This translates into CASSLDRVIGYTF.

This chain links TRBV18 with TRBJ1-1; TRBD1 might be the D (5 bases). Germline CDR1 reads KGHSH; CDR2 reads LQKENI. The CDR3 is 18 residues long. V was shortened by 6 bases and J by 6 bases, with 29 bases between the two germline ends. CDR3 residues: CASSRYRAEIRRDAEAFF. DNA for the CDR3: TGTGCCAGCTCCCGTTATAGGGCCGAGATTCGGAGGGACGCTGAAGCTTTCTTT.

This clone was seen more than once but under ten times. This chain uses TRBV7-8 with TRBJ1-6; 7 bases match TRBD1. The CDR3 contains 15 residues. Germline assignment: CDR1 SGHVS and CDR2 FQNEAQ. J gave up 10 bases and V 4 bases, and 10 bases lay outside the gene matches. The CDR3 DNA is TGTGCCAGCAGCTCAGCGACAGGGATTGGGTCACCCCTCCACTTT. Its protein is CASSSATGIGSPLHF.

V usage is TRBV6-5 and J usage is TRBJ2-7; the match to TRBD2 covers 8 bases. There are 14 residues in the CDR3. Trimming took 5 bases from V and 3 from J; bases not matched to a gene: 6. Germline V lookup: CDR1 MNHEY, CDR2 SVGAGI. In DNA form, the CDR3 reads TGTGCCAGCAGTACTCGGGGGGGAAACTACGAGCAGTACTTC. It is translated as CASSTRGGNYEQYF.

This chain joins TRBV6-5 and TRBJ2-2, with TRBD2 identical over 8 bases. This CDR3 has 15 residues. CDR1 and CDR2 from the germline V gene are MNHEY and SVGAGI. V lost 5 bases, J lost 5 bases, and 7 bases stayed unmatched. CDR3 sequence (DNA): TGTGCCAGCAGTATGCGCCAGCGGGGGACCGGGGAGCTGTTTTTT. Translation gives CASSMRQRGTGELFF.

The chain combines TRBV5-4 with TRBJ2-3, with TRBD2 identical over 7 bases. The CDR3 contains 15 residues. Per the germline V gene, CDR1 is SGHNT and CDR2 is YYREEE (reference sequence). With 6 bases clipped from V and 2 bases from J, the junction kept 9 bases outside the gene matches. CDR3 sequence: CASKAERELTDTQYF. CDR3 coding DNA: TGTGCCAGCAAGGCGGAGCGGGAACTCACAGATACGCAGTATTTT.

This chain joins TRBV5-1 and TRBJ2-5; no clear D. V was trimmed by 0 bases and J by 5 bases, leaving 5 bases between them. Germline V gene sequence: CDR1 SGHRS, CDR2 YFSETQ. The CDR3 loop spans 12 amino acids. The CDR3 sequence: CASSLAGETQYF. CDR3 DNA sequence: TGCGCCAGCAGCTTGGCTGGGGAGACCCAGTACTTC.

V usage is TRBV6-5 and J usage is TRBJ1-4; perhaps TRBD1 as D (6 bases). V lost 6 bases and J lost 4, with 12 bases in between. The CDR3 has 14 amino acids. Germline-derived CDR1 and CDR2 are MNHEY and SVGAGI. DNA of the CDR3: TGTGCCAGCAGGACCTCAGGGGTTAATGAAAAACTGTTTTTT. Residues: CASRTSGVNEKLFF.